The 23 T cell receptor beta chains below come from one sample, sequenced in a study of T cell responses to AZD1222 COVID-19 vaccine (dated by TCRdb to the early 2020s). The label giving this sample's time point can be read as: about 28 days (+/-7) after the second vaccine dose. Library preparation used the immunoSEQ multiplex PCR assay. This is the immuneACCESS table as TCRdb keeps it, with only in-frame sequences that have V and J called. A part of the clones is gone; compared with another copy, unresolved V genes explain less than half, and the rest is unexplained. The sample records 150,000 or so clones, 90% to 95% of which are singletons. Approximately 5.5% of the sample belongs to the ten largest clones. The material was peripheral blood, obtained 28 days after the second AZD1222 dose. Source of these receptors: an adult who received the AZD1222 COVID-19 vaccine.

J is TRBJ1-2 and V is TRBV5-1; perhaps TRBD1 as D (6 bases). CDR1 and CDR2 from the germline V gene are SGHRS and YFSETQ. Trimming removed 3 bases from V and 8 bases from J, with 17 bases in between. The CDR3 is 14 residues long. CDR3 sequence: CASSSPTGSEGYTF. The CDR3 DNA reads TGCGCCAGCAGCTCACCTACAGGGTCGGAAGGCTACACCTTC.

The chain links TRBV15 to TRBJ1-1; no clear D gene. The CDR3 runs 14 residues. Deletions cut 1 base from V and 13 bases from J, with 19 bases between. From germline, CDR1 is LNHNV and CDR2 YYDKDF (reference sequence). In DNA, the CDR3 is TGTGCCACCAGCAGAGTAGGTGGGCCCCTCGTGGGTTTCTTT. It specifies CATSRVGGPLVGFF.

This clone turned up a few times. J is TRBJ1-2 and V is TRBV12-3 or TRBV12-4; 7 bases fit TRBD1. This CDR3 spans 13 amino acids. The V and J ends lost 6 bases and 4 bases, in that order; junction bases with no gene match: 5. The CDR3 here is CASRQGQFYGYTF. For the CDR3, the DNA is TGTGCCAGCAGGCAGGGACAGTTCTATGGCTACACCTTC.

The chain couples TRBV6-6 to TRBJ2-5; 8 bases align to TRBD2. The ends lost 6 bases at V and 2 bases at J; junction bases unmatched: 17. CDR1 is MNHNY, CDR2 SVGAGI, per germline (reference sequence). This CDR3 contains 18 residues. CDR3 bases: TGTGCCAGCAGCCGAGGGACTAGTTCGGGGGTGGGGCAAGAGACCCAGTACTTC. Residues: CASSRGTSSGVGQETQYF.

The chain couples TRBV9 to TRBJ1-2, with D tentatively TRBD1 (5 bases). This CDR3 has 15 amino acids. The V gene's germline CDR1 is SGDLS and CDR2 YYNGEE. Deletions cut 1 base from V and 3 bases from J, with 13 bases between. CDR3 region: CASSVRSGADYGYTF. In DNA, the CDR3 is TGTGCCAGCAGCGTACGTTCTGGGGCAGACTATGGCTACACCTTC.

The V gene is TRBV27, the J gene TRBJ1-2; 10 bases align to TRBD1. CDR1 is MNHEY and CDR2 is SMNVEV in the germline V gene (reference sequence). The CDR3 is made up of 19 amino acids. The junction had 16 bases not matched to a gene; V was cut back by 5 bases and J by 1 base. CDR3 residues: CASSLGTGVPNTRNYGYTF. As DNA, the CDR3 is TGTGCCAGCAGTCTAGGGACAGGGGTCCCTAATACTCGTAACTATGGCTACACCTTC.

The CDR3 loop is CASSFGTGREAFF. The DNA of the CDR3 is TGTGCCAGCAGCTTTGGGACCGGGAGGGAAGCTTTCTTT. The gene calls are TRBV7-6 and TRBJ1-1; weak D call: TRBD1 (5 bases). CDR3 size: 13 residues. The germline CDR1 and CDR2 sequences are SGHVS and FNYEAQ. With 3 bases removed from V and 8 bases from J, the gap between germline ends came to 13 bases. Looking up the rest from reference TRBV7-6 and TRBJ1-1 gives the full variable domain: GAGVSQSPRYKVTKRGQDVALRCDPISGHVSLYWYRQALGQGPEFLTYFNYEAQQDKSGLPNDRFSAERPEGSISTLTIQRTEQRDSAMYRCASSFGTGREAFFGQGTRLTVV.

The J gene is TRBJ1-2, the V gene TRBV28, with D unclear. Germline CDR1 and CDR2: MDHEN and SYDVKM. CDR3 length: 11 amino acids. Trimming took off 2 bases at V and 8 bases at J, with 6 bases between the two ends. CDR3 sequence reads: CASSLANGYTF. CDR3 DNA: TGTGCCAGCAGTTTAGCAAACGGCTACACCTTC.

For this clone: This CDR3 is also generated by other DNA sequences in the sample. V is TRBV12-3 or TRBV12-4 and J is TRBJ2-7; the D is unclear. The CDR3 consists of 11 residues. The V and J ends lost 6 bases and 3 bases respectively, with 6 bases between them. CDR3 coding DNA: TGTGCCAGCAGCCGAAACTACGAGCAGTACTTC. This codes for CASSRNYEQYF.

The chain combines TRBV6-6 with TRBJ2-1; D possibly corresponds to TRBD2 (6 bases). Germline CDR1 MNHNY, CDR2 SVGAGI (reference sequence). V was cut by 7 bases and J by 6 bases, with 22 bases left in between. This CDR3 is 16 amino acids long. The CDR3 coding sequence is TGTGCCAGCACACAAGGCGGGACGAAAAACGGCAATGAGCAGTTCTTC. This translates into CASTQGGTKNGNEQFF.

CDR3 in amino acids: CASSLQGSTEAFF. In DNA, the CDR3 is TGTGCCAGCAGTCTTCAGGGTAGCACTGAAGCTTTCTTT. This sequence joins TRBV12-3 or TRBV12-4 and TRBJ1-1, with D perhaps TRBD1 (5 bases). CDR3 length: 13 amino acids. With 5 bases removed from V and 4 bases from J, the gap between germline ends came to 11 bases.

The chain links TRBV6-5 to TRBJ2-1; 9 bases agree with TRBD2. Trimming removed 7 bases from V and 4 bases from J; junction bases left unmatched: 8. Germline lookup yields CDR1 MNHEY and CDR2 SVGAGI. This CDR3 is 15 amino acids long. Here the CDR3 reads CASKWREGAYNEQFF. The CDR3 region has the DNA TGTGCCAGCAAGTGGCGGGAGGGAGCGTACAATGAGCAGTTCTTC.

This rearrangement joins TRBV12-3 or TRBV12-4 to TRBJ2-5; D gene unclear. V was clipped by 6 bases and J by 4 bases, with 6 bases between them. The CDR3 spans 11 residues. The DNA for the CDR3 is TGTGCCAGCAGATATGGAGAGACCCAGTACTTC. Translated, it gives CASRYGETQYF.

The CDR3 coding sequence is TGTGCCAGCAGACAAACCCTGGAGACCCAGTACTTC. Protein: CASRQTLETQYF. The chain links TRBV12-3 or TRBV12-4 to TRBJ2-5; D is ambiguous. The CDR3 length is 12 residues. Trimming left V 6 bases short and J 5 bases short, with 10 bases between.

The CDR3 spells CASSYDSGINYGYTF. The CDR3, as DNA: TGTGCCAGCAGTTACGATTCAGGAATAAACTATGGCTACACCTTC. The chain has TRBV6-5 and TRBJ1-2, with D hard to call. The CDR3 loop spans 15 amino acids. Germline values: CDR1 MNHEY, CDR2 SVGAGI. Trimming took 2 bases from V and 2 from J, leaving 12 bases between them.

This clone has only one observation. J is TRBJ1-1 and V is TRBV19, with D possibly being TRBD1 (5 bases). CDR3 size: 17 residues. Germline V gene data show CDR1 as LNHDA and CDR2 as SQIVND (reference sequence). Trimming left V 2 bases short and J 0 bases short, with 16 bases between. The DNA for the CDR3 is TGTGCCAGTAGTATATCGGTCGGGGAGGGACTGAACACTGAAGCTTTCTTT. Translated: CASSISVGEGLNTEAFF.

The genes are TRBV10-1 and TRBJ2-4; 8 bases match TRBD2. V shed 2 bases and J 0 bases; nucleotides not matched to a gene: 9. Germline V gives CDR1 WNHNN, CDR2 SYGVQD (reference sequence). The CDR3 loop spans 18 amino acids. The CDR3 DNA reads TGCGCCAGCAGTGAGAAGGTAGCGGGAAGTGAAGCCAAAAACATTCAGTACTTC. It translates to CASSEKVAGSEAKNIQYF.

The chain employs TRBV2 and TRBJ2-3; a weak D match, TRBD2 (7 bases). The germline V gene encodes CDR1 SNHLY and CDR2 FYNNEI. The CDR3 length is 15 residues. Deletions cut 8 bases from V and 2 bases from J, with 17 bases between. CDR3 amino acids: CASCRGAGPTDTQYF. CDR3 nucleotides: TGTGCCAGCTGCCGGGGGGCGGGACCCACAGATACGCAGTATTTT.

About this clone: The sample holds other DNA sequences that translate to the same CDR3. V gene TRBV7-9 combines with J gene TRBJ2-5; 10 positions match TRBD2. This CDR3 has 14 residues. From germline, CDR1 is SEHNR and CDR2 FQNEAQ (reference sequence). The ends lost 1 base at V and 4 bases at J; junction bases unmatched: 0. CDR3 residues: CASSLGTSGETQYF. As DNA, the CDR3 is TGTGCCAGCAGCTTAGGGACTAGCGGAGAGACCCAGTACTTC.

The chain joins TRBV4-1 to TRBJ1-1; D is undetermined. V lost 1 base, J lost 7 bases, and 16 bases lay in between. CDR1 MGHRA and CDR2 YSYEKL come from the germline V gene. This CDR3 has 15 amino acids. The CDR3 here is CASSQVATGRFEAFF. As DNA, the CDR3 is TGCGCCAGCAGCCAAGTTGCGACCGGACGCTTTGAAGCTTTCTTT.

The rearrangement uses TRBV6-5 and TRBJ1-2, with 8 positions matching TRBD1. Looked up from germline, CDR1 is MNHEY and CDR2 is SVGAGI. V gave up 3 bases and J gave up 7 bases; unmatched junction bases: 4. There are 13 residues in the CDR3. CDR3 DNA: TGTGCCAGCAGTTATTCCCAGGGGGCTGGCTACACCTTC. Translation: CASSYSQGAGYTF.

The genes are TRBV4-1 and TRBJ2-1; D unclear. The V gene lost 2 bases and the J gene lost 8 bases, with 13 bases spanning the gap. CDR1 is MGHRA, CDR2 YSYEKL, per germline. The CDR3 is 14 residues long. This CDR3 reads CASSQRSTGDEQFF. The DNA of the CDR3 is TGCGCCAGCAGCCAACGCAGTACTGGTGATGAGCAGTTCTTC.

The V and J genes are TRBV7-9 and TRBJ2-5, with D perhaps matching TRBD2 (6 bases). The CDR3 consists of 15 residues. Germline-derived CDR1 and CDR2 are SEHNR and FQNEAQ (reference sequence). The V gene lost 5 bases and the J gene lost 5 bases, with 18 bases spanning the gap. The CDR3 loop reads CASSPGGGGGETQYF. CDR3 nucleotide sequence: TGTGCCAGCAGCCCTGGGGGAGGTGGCGGGGAGACCCAGTACTTC.